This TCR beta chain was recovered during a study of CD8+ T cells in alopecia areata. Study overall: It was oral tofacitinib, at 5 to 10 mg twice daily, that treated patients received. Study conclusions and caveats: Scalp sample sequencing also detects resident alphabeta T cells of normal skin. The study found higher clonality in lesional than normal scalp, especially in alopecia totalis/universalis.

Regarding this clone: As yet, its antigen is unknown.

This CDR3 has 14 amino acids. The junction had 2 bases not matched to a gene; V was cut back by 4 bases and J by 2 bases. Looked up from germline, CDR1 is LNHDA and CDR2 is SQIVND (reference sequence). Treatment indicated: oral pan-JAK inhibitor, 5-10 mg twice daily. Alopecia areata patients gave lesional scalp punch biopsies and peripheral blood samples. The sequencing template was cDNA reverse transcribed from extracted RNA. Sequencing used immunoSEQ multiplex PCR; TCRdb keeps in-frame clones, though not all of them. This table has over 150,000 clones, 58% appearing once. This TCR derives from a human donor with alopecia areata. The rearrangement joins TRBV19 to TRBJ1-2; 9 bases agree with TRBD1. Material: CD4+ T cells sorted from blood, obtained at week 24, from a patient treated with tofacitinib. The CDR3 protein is CASSTQGANYGYTF. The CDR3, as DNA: TGTGCCAGTAGTACACAGGGGGCGAACTATGGCTACACCTTC.